One sample yielded the 24 T cell receptor beta chains listed below, sequenced in a study of PD-1 blockade in classical Hodgkin lymphoma (dated by TCRdb to between 2020 and 2021). The label giving this sample's time point can be read as: cycle 2 day 1 (C2D1) of nivolumab. Every trial patient had relapsed after autologous stem cell transplantation, and cohorts A, B and C differed in prior brentuximab vedotin exposure. The protocol used for the library was the immunoSEQ multiplex PCR assay. The clones in this table, taken by TCRdb from immuneACCESS, are in-frame only. Not every clone is retained; where verified, under half of the shortfall comes from an unresolved V gene, and the cause of the rest is unknown. This sample has about 20,000 clones in its table, and roughly 75% of those were observed once. The ten largest clones add up to approximately 25% of the sample. The sample here was peripheral blood mononuclear cells (PBMCs), taken before the second cycle of nivolumab. The receptors stem from a human donor with classical Hodgkin lymphoma.

This chain joins TRBV28 and TRBJ2-5; D gene uncertain. CDR1 and CDR2 from the germline V gene are MDHEN and SYDVKM. The CDR3 is 13 amino acids. V lost 2 bases and J 7 bases, leaving 11 bases between the germline ends. Here the CDR3 DNA reads TGTGCCAGCAGTTTAGGTCACATCCGGACCCAGTACTTC. Protein sequence: CASSLGHIRTQYF. The whole variable domain, remainder taken from reference TRBV28 and TRBJ2-5, is DVKVTQSSRYLVKRTGEKVFLECVQDMDHENMFWYRQDPGLGLRLIYFSYDVKMKEKGDIPEGYSVSREKKERFSLILESASTNQTSMYLCASSLGHIRTQYFGPGTRLLVL.

The chain joins TRBV4-2 to TRBJ2-7; TRBD2 matches 12 bases. J lost 4 bases, V lost 2 bases, and 9 bases had no gene match. The CDR3 sequence is 17 residues long. The germline V gene encodes CDR1 LGHNA and CDR2 YNFKEQ. As DNA, the CDR3 is TGTGCCAGCAGCCAAAGTACGCGGACTAGCGGGAATTACGAGCAGTACTTC. This translates into CASSQSTRTSGNYEQYF.

The chain links TRBV18 to TRBJ1-6; D is unclear. There are 15 residues in the CDR3. Trimming left V 3 bases short and J 4 bases short, with 10 bases between. Looked up from germline, CDR1 is KGHSH and CDR2 is LQKENI. CDR3 region: CASSPLTSYNSPLHF. Written as DNA, the CDR3 is TGTGCCAGCTCACCTCTGACAAGTTATAATTCACCCCTCCACTTT.

Concerning this clone: A much larger clonotype is one base distant, so this may be a read error. This chain joins TRBV5-1 and TRBJ1-5; the D gene is possibly TRBD1 (6 bases). The CDR3 sequence is 16 residues long. The germline gives CDR1 SGHRS, CDR2 YFSETQ. For the CDR3, the DNA is TGTGCCAGCAGCTTAGGACAGTCTTATAGCAATCAGCCCCAGCATTTT. Protein: CASSLGQSYSNQPQHF.

V is TRBV10-3 and J is TRBJ2-7; weak D call: TRBD2 (6 bases). V shed 1 base and J shed 7 bases, with 14 bases lying between them. From germline, CDR1 is ENHRY and CDR2 SYGVKD. The CDR3 has 14 amino acids. The CDR3 loop reads CAISEFQVREEQYF. CDR3 nucleotide sequence: TGTGCCATCAGTGAGTTCCAGGTTCGGGAGGAGCAGTACTTC.

This CDR3 reads CASSLTSGRWDTQYF. CDR3 in DNA: TGTGCCAGCAGCCTTACTAGCGGGAGGTGGGATACGCAGTATTTT. This sequence joins TRBV6-5 and TRBJ2-3, with 12 bases identical to TRBD2. The CDR3 runs to 15 residues. CDR1 and CDR2 (germline): MNHEY, SVGAGI. V shed 6 bases, J shed 6 bases, and the junction held 7 bases outside the gene matches.

The CDR3, as DNA: TGTGCCAGCAGTTTACCCCTGGGACAGGGGGGTGGCTACACCTTC. This gives the protein CASSLPLGQGGGYTF. V and J are TRBV28 and TRBJ1-2; 11 bases are a match to TRBD1. This CDR3 is built from 15 residues. CDR1 MDHEN and CDR2 SYDVKM come from the germline V gene. V lost 2 bases and J lost 7; bases outside the gene matches: 6.

In this sample, this clone is medium-sized. This chain joins TRBV7-8 and TRBJ2-1, with unresolved D. CDR1 is SGHVS, CDR2 FQNEAQ, per germline. The V and J ends lost 5 bases and 8 bases respectively, with 13 bases between them. The CDR3 spans 13 residues. CDR3 nucleotides: TGTGCCAGCAGCCCATCCAACTATGATGAGCAGTTCTTC. Its translation: CASSPSNYDEQFF.

Relative to its sample, this clone is medium-sized. This CDR3 reads CASSLILKNTEAFF. The CDR3, as DNA: TGTGCCAGCAGTTTGATACTCAAGAACACTGAAGCTTTCTTT. This rearrangement joins TRBV28 to TRBJ1-1; D gene unclear. With 3 bases removed from V and 1 base from J, the gap between germline ends came to 9 bases. This CDR3 is 14 amino acids long. Germline CDR1 and CDR2: MDHEN and SYDVKM.

The V call is TRBV28, the J call TRBJ2-1, with TRBD1 identical over 8 bases. This CDR3 comprises 16 residues. V shed 4 bases, J shed 1 base, and the junction held 6 bases outside the gene matches. CDR1 MDHEN and CDR2 SYDVKM come from the germline V gene. The CDR3 nucleotides read TGTGCCAGCAGTTCCCTTGGGACAGGTTCCTACAATGAGCAGTTCTTC. This gives the protein CASSSLGTGSYNEQFF. The entire variable domain, with the rest obtained from reference TRBV28 and TRBJ2-1, is as follows: DVKVTQSSRYLVKRTGEKVFLECVQDMDHENMFWYRQDPGLGLRLIYFSYDVKMKEKGDIPEGYSVSREKKERFSLILESASTNQTSMYLCASSSLGTGSYNEQFFGPGTRLTVL.

The V call is TRBV29-1, the J call TRBJ2-7, with D possibly being TRBD2 (5 bases). V dropped 1 base and J dropped 4 bases, with 14 bases sitting between them. The CDR3 sequence is 14 residues long. Germline values: CDR1 SQVTM, CDR2 ANQGSEA. The CDR3 sequence: CSVEGGPRVYEQYF. DNA for the CDR3: TGCAGCGTTGAAGGAGGGCCGCGGGTATACGAGCAGTACTTC.

The V and J genes are TRBV10-1 and TRBJ1-1; a weak D match, TRBD1 (6 bases). This CDR3 contains 13 residues. V was trimmed by 3 bases and J by 5 bases, leaving 10 bases between them. From germline, CDR1 is WNHNN and CDR2 SYGVQD (reference sequence). CDR3 amino acids: CASSDTGTTEAFF. The CDR3 DNA reads TGCGCCAGCAGTGATACAGGGACGACTGAAGCTTTCTTT.

The chain has TRBV5-8 and TRBJ2-1, with D maybe TRBD2 (6 bases). This CDR3 has 15 residues. Trimming shortened V by 6 bases and J by 7 bases, and 20 bases separated the two germline ends. Germline V lookup: CDR1 SGHTS, CDR2 YDEGEE. Here the CDR3 DNA reads TGTGCCAGCACCTCTCTAGCGCGGGGTGGGAATGAGCAGTTCTTC. Protein: CASTSLARGGNEQFF.

The J gene is TRBJ2-3, the V gene TRBV6-1; 13 bases agree with TRBD2. CDR3 length: 17 amino acids. Trimming took 2 bases from V and 3 from J; bases not matched to a gene: 5. The germline V gene encodes CDR1 MNHNS and CDR2 SASEGT. In DNA form, the CDR3 reads TGTGCCAGCAGTGAATCAGGACTAGCGGGAGTTACAGATACGCAGTATTTT. This codes for CASSESGLAGVTDTQYF.

V usage is TRBV2 and J usage is TRBJ1-2; 11 positions agree with TRBD1. Per the germline V gene, CDR1 is SNHLY and CDR2 is FYNNEI. The CDR3 contains 15 residues. The trim removed 4 bases at V and 1 base at J, leaving 2 bases unmatched. The DNA of the CDR3 is TGTGCCAGCAGTGGGGACAGGGGGGTTAACTATGGCTACACCTTC. Translation gives CASSGDRGVNYGYTF.

This rearrangement joins TRBV6-6 to TRBJ2-1; D call uncertain. The germline CDR1 and CDR2 sequences are MNHNY and SVGAGI (reference sequence). CDR3 size: 15 residues. V lost 6 bases, J lost 12 bases, and 24 bases lay in between. CDR3 residues: CASSHPTSAPRRQFF. CDR3 sequence (DNA): TGTGCCAGCAGCCACCCCACTTCTGCGCCCCGACGGCAGTTCTTC.

The chain links TRBV4-1 to TRBJ1-4, with D perhaps TRBD1 (5 bases). Trimming removed 3 bases from V and 5 bases from J, with 16 bases in between. CDR1 and CDR2 (germline): MGHRA, YSYEKL. CDR3 size: 16 residues. Here the CDR3 DNA reads TGCGCCAGCAGCCAGAGGAGGGACCCCTCCAATGAAAAACTGTTTTTT. This sequence encodes CASSQRRDPSNEKLFF.

For the CDR3, the DNA is TGTGCCAGCAGTGATGGACTAGCGGGAGGGTTGGGCACAGATACGCAGTATTTT. It translates to CASSDGLAGGLGTDTQYF. The chain uses TRBV2 and TRBJ2-3, with 15 bases aligning to TRBD2. The CDR3 is 18 amino acids. Germline CDR1 is SNHLY and CDR2 is FYNNEI. J lost 1 base, V lost 3 bases, and 5 bases had no gene match.

The CDR3 here is CASTYTGGSTEKLFF. In DNA, the CDR3 is TGTGCCAGCACCTATACGGGGGGCTCTACTGAAAAACTGTTTTTT. The chain carries TRBV2 and TRBJ1-4; maybe TRBD1 (6 bases). The V end was cut by 7 bases, the J end by 7 bases, with 19 bases between. This CDR3 is 15 amino acids long. CDR1 is SNHLY and CDR2 is FYNNEI in the germline V gene.

This sequence joins TRBV27 and TRBJ2-2; D call uncertain. The CDR3 contains 13 residues. Germline-derived CDR1 and CDR2 are MNHEY and SMNVEV (reference sequence). V dropped 4 bases and J dropped 8 bases, with 11 bases sitting between them. In nucleotides, the CDR3 is TGTGCCAGCAGTTCTCGAGCGTTTGGGGAGCTGTTTTTT. This encodes CASSSRAFGELFF.

The chain uses TRBV21-1 and TRBJ1-1; the table calls TRBD1, which could not be checked here. TRBV21-1 is tagged as a pseudogene. CDR3 length: 15 amino acids. CDR3 in amino acids: CASSEYRHTDTEAFF. CDR3 nucleotides: TGTGCCAGCAGCGAGTACAGGCACACGGACACTGAAGCTTTCTTT.

The V gene is TRBV9, the J gene TRBJ1-4; TRBD1 agrees at 8 bases. The CDR3 totals 16 residues. J gave up 1 base and V 0 bases, and 2 bases lay outside the gene matches. Per the germline V gene, CDR1 is SGDLS and CDR2 is YYNGEE. The CDR3 protein is CASSVGGTGTNEKLFF. The CDR3 nucleotides read TGTGCCAGCAGCGTAGGGGGGACAGGAACTAATGAAAAACTGTTTTTT.

The genes are TRBV6-5 and TRBJ2-7, with a possible D match to TRBD2 (5 bases). CDR1 MNHEY and CDR2 SVGAGI come from the germline V gene. The CDR3 is 13 amino acids. Deletions cut 7 bases from V and 7 bases from J, with 17 bases between. The CDR3 spells CASKSGLIFEQYF. CDR3 nucleotide sequence: TGTGCCAGCAAGAGCGGACTGATCTTTGAGCAGTACTTC.

The chain employs TRBV27 and TRBJ1-6; D is ambiguous. CDR1 is MNHEY and CDR2 is SMNVEV in the germline V gene (reference sequence). Trimming removed 3 bases from V and 5 bases from J, with 11 bases in between. The CDR3 covers 15 residues. The CDR3 nucleotides are TGTGCCAGCAGTTTGGGCACACCTAATAATTCACCCCTCCACTTT. Its protein is CASSLGTPNNSPLHF.